The 21 T cell receptor beta chains presented below share a single source sample, sequenced in a study of blood T cell repertoires in COVID-19. TCRdb's table, derived via immunoSEQ multiplex PCR, lists solely in-frame clones and lacks some. Of 45,000 to 65,000 clones in the sample, more than 80% were seen once. Sequencing was carried out using peripheral blood. The source of these receptors is a man aged 35 to 55 with acute or convalescent COVID-19.

The chain is built from TRBV5-6 and TRBJ2-3; no clear D gene. Trimming left V 2 bases short and J 4 bases short, with 14 bases between. This CDR3 has 15 amino acids. Germline V gives CDR1 SGHDT, CDR2 YYEEEE. The CDR3 region has the DNA TGTGCCAGCAGCTTTGAGACTGCCATCCCAGATACGCAGTATTTT. Translating it yields CASSFETAIPDTQYF.

The CDR3 is CASSSRQGNYNEQFF. In DNA, the CDR3 is TGTGCCAGCAGCTCCCGACAGGGGAATTACAATGAGCAGTTCTTC. The chain couples TRBV11-3 to TRBJ2-1, with 8 bases aligning to TRBD1. Germline assignment: CDR1 SGHNT and CDR2 YENEEA. Unmatched junction bases numbered 6, after V lost 4 bases and J lost 4 bases. CDR3 length equals 15 residues.

The V and J genes are TRBV24-1 and TRBJ1-2; 8 nucleotides line up with TRBD1. CDR1 is KGHDR and CDR2 is SFDVKD in the germline V gene. The CDR3 runs to 12 residues. The trim removed 5 bases at V and 7 bases at J, leaving 2 bases unmatched. The CDR3 DNA reads as TGTGCCACCAGTGCCGGGACAGGTGGCTACACCTTC. Translated: CATSAGTGGYTF.

This clone came up a few times. The chain is built from TRBV6-2 or TRBV6-3 and TRBJ2-7; 7 bases match TRBD2. CDR3 size: 12 residues. With V trimmed by 6 bases and J by 6 bases, 5 bases remained unmatched. CDR1 is MNHEY and CDR2 is SVGEGT in the germline V gene. CDR3 nucleotides: TGTGCCAGCAGCCGCGGGACTATCGAGCAGTACGTC. This encodes CASSRGTIEQYV.

J is TRBJ1-2 and V is TRBV27; D is uncertain. The ends were cut back, 2 bases at V and 0 bases at J, with 10 bases in the middle. From germline, CDR1 is MNHEY and CDR2 SMNVEV (reference sequence). There are 15 residues in the CDR3. The CDR3 bases are TGTGCCAGCAGTTTAGGGCTCGGTTCTAACTATGGCTACACCTTC. Protein product: CASSLGLGSNYGYTF.

Only one count was recorded for this clone. The CDR3 loop is CASSWRVASGNTIYF. The CDR3, as DNA: TGTGCCAGCAGCTGGAGGGTAGCATCTGGAAACACCATATATTTT. The rearrangement uses TRBV5-8 and TRBJ1-3; no firm D call. Germline assignment: CDR1 SGHTS and CDR2 YDEGEE. V was shortened by 3 bases and J by 1 base, with 11 bases between the two germline ends. The length of the CDR3 is 15 residues.

The chain joins TRBV13 to TRBJ2-2; maybe TRBD2 (6 bases). V lost 1 base and J 1 base, leaving 10 bases between the germline ends. Germline values: CDR1 PRHDT, CDR2 FYEKMQ (reference sequence). The CDR3 length is 16 residues. The CDR3 region is CASSLERRGNTGELFF. The CDR3 DNA reads as TGTGCCAGCAGCTTAGAGCGGAGGGGGAACACCGGGGAGCTGTTTTTT. Supplemented by reference TRBV13 and TRBJ2-2, the full variable domain reads AAGVIQSPRHLIKEKRETATLKCYPIPRHDTVYWYQQGPGQDPQFLISFYEKMQSDKGSIPDRFSAQQFSDYHSELNMSSLELGDSALYFCASSLERRGNTGELFFGEGSRLTVL.

This chain links TRBV5-4 with TRBJ1-2; no firm D call. This CDR3 comprises 15 residues. Trimming shortened V by 4 bases and J by 4 bases, and 17 bases separated the two germline ends. In germline, CDR1 is SGHNT, CDR2 YYREEE (reference sequence). The CDR3 here is CASSINKERVYGYTF. The CDR3 DNA reads TGTGCCAGCAGCATAAATAAAGAGAGGGTCTATGGCTACACCTTC. Full variable domain (missing parts from reference TRBV5-4 and TRBJ1-2): ETGVTQSPTHLIKTRGQQVTLRCSSQSGHNTVSWYQQALGQGPQFIFQYYREEENGRGNFPPRFSGLQFPNYSSELNVNALELDDSALYLCASSINKERVYGYTFGSGTRLTVV.

This clone was seen only once. The chain uses TRBV21-1 and TRBJ1-2. TRBV21-1 is a recognized pseudogene. The CDR3 length is 15 residues. CDR3: CASSKNWTGMSGYTF. The CDR3 DNA is TGTGCCAGCAGCAAAAATTGGACTGGAATGAGTGGCTACACCTTC.

A single count supports this clone. The genes are TRBV7-7 and TRBJ2-6, with 8 nucleotides matching TRBD2. The V and J ends lost 5 bases and 0 bases, in that order; junction bases with no gene match: 0. Germline values: CDR1 SSHAT, CDR2 FNYEAQ (reference sequence). This CDR3 is built from 15 residues. The CDR3 spells CASSRGGSGANVLTF. CDR3 DNA sequence: TGTGCCAGCAGCCGGGGGGGCTCTGGGGCCAACGTCCTGACTTTC.

In its sample, this clone was seen a few times. This chain links TRBV10-1 with TRBJ2-7; the match to TRBD1 covers 8 bases. Germline-derived CDR1 and CDR2 are WNHNN and SYGVQD (reference sequence). CDR3 length: 15 amino acids. Losses at the gene ends were 1 base for V and 2 bases for J; bases not matched to a gene: 4. CDR3 region: CASSEYPDRAYEQYF. In DNA form, the CDR3 reads TGCGCCAGCAGTGAGTACCCGGACAGGGCCTACGAGCAGTACTTC.

This clone was recorded once. The gene calls are TRBV27 and TRBJ1-4; D might be TRBD1 (6 bases). CDR1 and CDR2 (germline): MNHEY, SMNVEV (reference sequence). The CDR3 runs 16 residues. V was pared by 4 bases and J by 0 bases, with 12 bases between. For the CDR3, the DNA is TGTGCCAGCAGTTCCAGGGACACCTCAACTAATGAAAAACTGTTTTTT. It encodes CASSSRDTSTNEKLFF.

The CDR3 DNA is TGTGCCAGCAGCCGGTCACGTATAGCGGGGGTCATCTACGAGCAGTACGTC. Amino acid sequence: CASSRSRIAGVIYEQYV. The chain has TRBV3-1 (or the pseudogene TRBV3-2) and TRBJ2-7; 9 nucleotides match TRBD2. Germline V gives CDR1 LGHDT, CDR2 YNNKEL (reference sequence). This CDR3 has 17 amino acids. V was clipped by 4 bases and J by 3 bases; unmatched bases: 13.

The chain uses TRBV2 and TRBJ2-7; weak D call: TRBD2 (5 bases). The CDR3 runs to 12 residues. Trimming left V 4 bases short and J 4 bases short, with 8 bases between. Germline V gives CDR1 SNHLY, CDR2 FYNNEI. CDR3 bases: TGTGCCAGCAGTGTTGAGGGATACGAGCAGTACGTC. Residues: CASSVEGYEQYV.

The chain couples TRBV10-3 to TRBJ2-2; TRBD2 matches 10 bases. Looked up from germline, CDR1 is ENHRY and CDR2 is SYGVKD. This CDR3 is 16 amino acids long. After removal of 4 bases from V and 3 bases from J, the junction contained 5 bases not matched to a gene. CDR3 nucleotides: TGTGCCATCAGTGGGGGGGGGACTAGCGACACCGGGGAGCTGTTTTTT. This encodes CAISGGGTSDTGELFF.

This clone appeared a single time. The V call is TRBV27, the J call TRBJ1-5; D unresolved. Germline lookup yields CDR1 MNHEY and CDR2 SMNVEV (reference sequence). The CDR3 has 13 amino acids. V lost 5 bases to trimming and J lost 0 bases, with 5 bases between them. CDR3 sequence: CASSIISNQPQHF. DNA for the CDR3: TGTGCCAGCAGTATAATTAGCAATCAGCCCCAGCATTTT.

This chain links TRBV18 with TRBJ1-4, with no clear D. This CDR3 contains 14 residues. The V gene lost 1 base and the J gene lost 7 bases, with 10 bases spanning the gap. Germline lookup yields CDR1 KGHSH and CDR2 LQKENI. Here the CDR3 DNA reads TGTGCCAGCTCACCACGAGGCTCCGGTGAAAAACTGTTTTTT. Amino acid sequence: CASSPRGSGEKLFF. The full variable domain, with the rest looked up from reference TRBV18 and TRBJ1-4, is NAGVMQNPRHLVRRRGQEARLRCSPMKGHSHVYWYRQLPEEGLKFMVYLQKENIIDESGMPKERFSAEFPKEGPSILRIQQVVRGDSAAYFCASSPRGSGEKLFFGSGTQLSVL.

V and J are TRBV2 and TRBJ1-2, with 7 bases fitting TRBD1. Trimming cost V 4 bases and J 8 bases; bases outside gene matches: 10. This CDR3 has 14 residues. In germline, CDR1 is SNHLY, CDR2 FYNNEI. The CDR3 is CASSAETGTSGYTF. In nucleotides, the CDR3 is TGTGCCAGCAGTGCAGAGACAGGGACTTCCGGCTACACCTTC.

This clone was picked up a small number of times. The rearrangement uses TRBV5-4 and TRBJ1-1, with 9 bases lining up with TRBD1. J lost 1 base, V lost 6 bases, and 13 bases had no gene match. Germline values: CDR1 SGHNT, CDR2 YYREEE (reference sequence). The CDR3 contains 17 residues. The DNA for the CDR3 is TGTGCCAGCACCCCGGGCCCGGACAGGGGTTCGAACACTGAAGCTTTCTTT. Its protein is CASTPGPDRGSNTEAFF.

This chain links TRBV7-2 with TRBJ1-2, with 12 positions matching TRBD1. There are 15 residues in the CDR3. With V trimmed by 5 bases and J by 7 bases, 8 bases remained unmatched. Germline assignment: CDR1 SGHTA and CDR2 FQGNSA. This chain's CDR3 is CASSPQGTGGVGYTF. CDR3 in DNA: TGTGCCAGCAGCCCCCAAGGGACAGGGGGCGTTGGCTACACCTTC.

V usage is TRBV7-9 and J usage is TRBJ2-7, with 7 positions matching TRBD1. This CDR3 spans 13 amino acids. Germline CDR1 reads SEHNR; CDR2 reads FQNEAQ (reference sequence). Losses at the gene ends were 11 bases for V and 3 bases for J; bases not matched to a gene: 10. The CDR3 DNA reads TGTGCCGCCGGGCGGACAGGAGTCTACGAGCAGTACTTC. Translating gives CAAGRTGVYEQYF. Combining the CDR3 with reference TRBV7-9 and TRBJ2-7 gives the whole variable domain DTGVSQNPRHKITKRGQNVTFRCDPISEHNRLYWYRQTLGQGPEFLTYFQNEAQLEKSRLLSDRFSAERPKGSFSTLEIQRTEQGDSAMYLCAAGRTGVYEQYFGPGTRLTVT.